These 12 T cell receptor beta chains came from one sample sequenced in a study of cytomegalovirus exposure and HLA in healthy donors (dated by TCRdb to about 2017). Receptors were amplified or captured by the immunoSEQ multiplex PCR assay. A mixture of 60 forward primers for TCR Vbeta segments and 13 reverse primers for TCR Jbeta segments was used in the multiplex PCR. TCRdb limited this immuneACCESS table to in-frame rearrangements with V and J called. A share of clones is missing; checked studies link under half to unresolved V genes, and the rest is unexplained. Here the sample has about 130,000 clones; 74% occur a single time. Around 4% of the sample is taken by the ten largest. The material sequenced was PBMCs. These TCRs come from a man in his forties in good health and CMV-seropositive.

The V gene is TRBV6-1, the J gene TRBJ2-5; possible D gene TRBD2, 6 bases. Per the germline V gene, CDR1 is MNHNS and CDR2 is SASEGT. This CDR3 comprises 15 residues. The ends were cut back, 3 bases at V and 3 bases at J, with 14 bases in the middle. The CDR3 loop is CASSETRLIEETQYF. The CDR3 DNA is TGTGCCAGCAGTGAGACTAGACTGATTGAAGAGACCCAGTACTTC.

This chain's CDR3 is CASSLGQGRDTQYF. The CDR3 DNA follows: TGTGCCAGCAGCTTGGGACAAGGTAGAGATACGCAGTATTTT. J is TRBJ2-3 and V is TRBV5-4; D not resolved. Trimming cost V 0 bases and J 5 bases, with 10 bases left between them. Per germline, CDR1 SGHNT and CDR2 YYREEE (reference sequence). There are 14 residues in the CDR3.

The V and J genes are TRBV11-1 and TRBJ2-5; 10 nucleotides match TRBD1. Germline-derived CDR1 and CDR2 are SGHAT and FQDESV (reference sequence). The CDR3 sequence is 15 residues long. V dropped 2 bases and J dropped 5; count of bases not matched to a gene: 5. The CDR3 loop reads CASSLPGQGWETQYF. The CDR3 DNA sequence: TGTGCCAGCAGCTTACCGGGACAGGGGTGGGAGACCCAGTACTTC.

The table lists this clone with a few counts. The J gene is TRBJ2-7, the V gene TRBV6-6, with D possibly being TRBD2 (5 bases). The CDR3 has 13 residues. Germline V gene lookup returns CDR1 MNHNY and CDR2 SVGAGI (reference sequence). The germline V and J ends were trimmed by 6 bases and 3 bases, with 12 bases remaining between them. CDR3 protein: CASSPGKYYEQYF. The CDR3 DNA is TGTGCCAGCAGCCCCGGGAAGTACTACGAGCAGTACTTC.

The V and J genes are TRBV27 and TRBJ2-7; D might be TRBD1 (6 bases). Between the trimmed V and J ends, which lost 2 bases and 2 bases, there was a span of 13 bases. This CDR3 has 15 amino acids. CDR1 is MNHEY, CDR2 SMNVEV, per germline (reference sequence). Here the CDR3 reads CASSLPGVGPYEQYF. CDR3 nucleotide sequence: TGTGCCAGCAGTTTACCAGGGGTGGGTCCCTACGAGCAGTACTTC.

This clone turned up a few times. The V and J genes are TRBV29-1 and TRBJ2-1; 7 nucleotides line up with TRBD2. This CDR3 is 12 amino acids long. The germline V gene has CDR1 SQVTM and CDR2 ANQGSEA. With 7 bases clipped from V and 5 bases from J, the junction kept 5 bases outside the gene matches. CDR3 sequence reads: CSGLADNNEQFF. The CDR3 region has the DNA TGCAGCGGTCTAGCGGATAACAATGAGCAGTTCTTC.

The CDR3 DNA is TGTGCCAGCAGCGTAGCTGGGACAGACCTTTACGAGCAGTACTTC. Translated: CASSVAGTDLYEQYF. The chain joins TRBV9 to TRBJ2-7, with 7 nucleotides matching TRBD1. The trim removed 0 bases at V and 4 bases at J, leaving 7 bases unmatched. In germline, CDR1 is SGDLS, CDR2 YYNGEE. There are 15 residues in the CDR3.

This clone came up a few times. CDR3 loop: CSARQDYGYTF. The CDR3 bases are TGCAGTGCTAGGCAGGACTATGGCTACACCTTC. The chain uses TRBV20-1 and TRBJ1-2; D is ambiguous. The length of the CDR3 is 11 residues. V gave up 3 bases and J gave up 3 bases, with 5 bases separating them. The germline V gene encodes CDR1 DFQATT and CDR2 SNEGSKA (reference sequence).

This sequence joins TRBV27 and TRBJ1-1; TRBD1 aligns across 7 bases. In germline, CDR1 is MNHEY, CDR2 SMNVEV (reference sequence). The CDR3 has 15 residues. V shed 2 bases, J shed 9 bases, and the junction held 12 bases outside the gene matches. The CDR3 coding sequence is TGTGCCAGCAGTTTACTCGGGACAGCACTATCGCAAGCTTTCTTT. Its translation: CASSLLGTALSQAFF.

The chain is built from TRBV28 and TRBJ2-7; no firm D call. V lost 10 bases to trimming and J lost 7 bases, with 17 bases between them. The CDR3 is 12 residues long. The germline V gene encodes CDR1 MDHEN and CDR2 SYDVKM. CDR3 sequence: CAIISPIGEQYF. CDR3 DNA sequence: TGTGCCATTATTTCCCCAATCGGGGAGCAGTACTTC.

V and J are TRBV6-5 and TRBJ1-1, with D perhaps matching TRBD1 (6 bases). This CDR3 is 15 amino acids long. With 2 bases removed from V and 6 bases from J, the gap between germline ends came to 16 bases. Per the germline V gene, CDR1 is MNHEY and CDR2 is SVGAGI. CDR3 nucleotide sequence: TGTGCCAGCAGTTACCAAACAGGGCTTTTGGCTGAAGCTTTCTTT. Amino acid sequence: CASSYQTGLLAEAFF.

This clone appeared a single time. This chain joins TRBV5-4 and TRBJ2-7, with a weak D call TRBD1 (6 bases). The V gene lost 2 bases and the J gene lost 4 bases, with 10 bases spanning the gap. The germline CDR1 and CDR2 sequences are SGHNT and YYREEE (reference sequence). The CDR3 runs 13 residues. In DNA form, the CDR3 reads TGTGCCAGCAGCTTTCGTCAGGGGTACGAGCAGTACTTC. This encodes CASSFRQGYEQYF.